These 8 T cell receptor beta chains were sequenced from one sample in a study of cytomegalovirus exposure and HLA in healthy donors. PCR primers comprised 60 Vbeta and 13 Jbeta primers. Produced via immunoSEQ multiplex PCR; TCRdb's table is partial and in-frame only. The data hold about 97,000 clones, with about 80% observed a single time. Sequencing was performed on PBMCs. Receptor source: a man aged 35 to 55 in good health and CMV-seronegative.

The sample holds one count of this clone. The CDR3 is CAISVREQETQYF. The CDR3 coding sequence is TGTGCCATCAGTGTACGGGAGCAAGAGACCCAGTACTTC. The chain has TRBV10-3 and TRBJ2-5; D is possibly TRBD2 (6 bases). The germline V gene encodes CDR1 ENHRY and CDR2 SYGVKD. The CDR3 is 13 amino acids. Trimming took off 4 bases at V and 2 bases at J, with 8 bases between the two ends.

The rearrangement joins TRBV2 to TRBJ2-7; 9 bases are a match to TRBD2. The V gene end was trimmed by 7 bases and the J gene end by 3 bases; junction bases not matched to a gene: 10. Germline lookup yields CDR1 SNHLY and CDR2 FYNNEI. The CDR3 runs 15 residues. The CDR3 bases are TGTGCCAGCACCTTAGCGGGGGCCGCCGGCTACGAGCAGTACTTC. This codes for CASTLAGAAGYEQYF.

As for this clone: At one boundary the junction diverges from the germline segment, which might be a read error. The J gene is TRBJ1-2, the V gene TRBV7-9, with 9 bases fitting TRBD1. Germline V gives CDR1 SEHNR, CDR2 FQNEAQ (reference sequence). CDR3 length: 18 amino acids. In DNA form, the CDR3 reads TGTTCCAGCAGCTTCAATCTCGGGACAGGGCCTTCTAACTATGGCTACACCTTC. It translates to CSSSFNLGTGPSNYGYTF.

V is TRBV6-1 and J is TRBJ1-2, with D perhaps matching TRBD1 (5 bases). Germline V CDR1 and CDR2: MNHNS, SASEGT. The CDR3 has 15 residues. Trimming shortened V by 5 bases and J by 3 bases, and 16 bases separated the two germline ends. DNA of the CDR3: TGTGCCAGCAGTCTACTCAGGGCCTTCTACTATGGCTACACCTTC. Protein sequence: CASSLLRAFYYGYTF.

The chain joins TRBV28 to TRBJ2-3; 9 nucleotides align to TRBD2. The CDR3 contains 14 residues. J gave up 5 bases and V 6 bases, and 6 bases lay outside the gene matches. Per germline, CDR1 MDHEN and CDR2 SYDVKM. CDR3 in amino acids: CASRGGGGEDTQYF. The CDR3 DNA reads as TGTGCCAGCAGGGGCGGGGGGGGTGAAGATACGCAGTATTTT.

The sample holds a few counts of this clone. The rearrangement joins TRBV23-1 to TRBJ2-7, with D unclear. TRBV23-1 is an ORF; its function is uncertain. The ends were cut back, 7 bases at V and 4 bases at J, with 11 bases in the middle. CDR3 size: 12 residues. The chain's CDR3 is CASTTKKYEQYV. The CDR3 region has the DNA TGCGCCAGCACCACTAAAAAATACGAGCAGTACGTC.

J is TRBJ1-6 and V is TRBV5-6, with 10 bases that match TRBD1. Trimming at V came to 3 bases and at J to 9 bases, leaving 6 bases not matched to a gene. The germline V gene has CDR1 SGHDT and CDR2 YYEEEE. This CDR3 contains 15 residues. This chain's CDR3 is CASSSGTGVSSPLHF. The CDR3 DNA reads as TGTGCCAGCAGCTCGGGGACAGGGGTGAGTTCACCCCTCCACTTT.

This clone came up a few times. The junction shows a germline mismatch at one end, possibly a read error. Here the CDR3 reads CSSSLGQTQETQYF. The CDR3 DNA reads as TGTTCCAGCAGCTTAGGACAGACCCAAGAGACCCAGTACTTC. The chain recombines TRBV7-9 with TRBJ2-5, with D perhaps matching TRBD1 (6 bases). This CDR3 has 14 amino acids. Germline V gene lookup returns CDR1 SEHNR and CDR2 FQNEAQ (reference sequence).